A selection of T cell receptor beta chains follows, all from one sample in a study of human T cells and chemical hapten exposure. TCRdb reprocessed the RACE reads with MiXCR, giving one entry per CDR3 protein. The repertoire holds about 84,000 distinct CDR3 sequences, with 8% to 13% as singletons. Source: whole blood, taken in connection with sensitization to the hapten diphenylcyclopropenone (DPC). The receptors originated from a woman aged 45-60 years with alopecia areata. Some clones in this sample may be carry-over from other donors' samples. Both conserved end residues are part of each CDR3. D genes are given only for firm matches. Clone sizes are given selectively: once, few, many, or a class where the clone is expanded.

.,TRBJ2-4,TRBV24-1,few,TGTGCCACCAGTGACGGGACTGACCCAAACATTCAGTACTTC,CATSDGTDPNIQYF
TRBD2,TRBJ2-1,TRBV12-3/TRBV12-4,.,TGTGCCAGCAGTTTCGAACTAGCGGGAAATGAGCAGTTCTTC,CASSFELAGNEQFF
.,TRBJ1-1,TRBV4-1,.,TGCGCCAGCAGCCAAGGGGACGGAAGAACGGCTGAAGCTTTCTTT,CASSQGDGRTAEAFF
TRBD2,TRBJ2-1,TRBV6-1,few,TGTGCCAGCAGTGATTCGGGACTAGCGACCAATGAGCAGTTCTTC,CASSDSGLATNEQFF
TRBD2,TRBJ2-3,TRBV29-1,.,TGCAGCGTTTCCGCCAGCGGGAGCCCGGCAGATACGCAGTATTTT,CSVSASGSPADTQYF
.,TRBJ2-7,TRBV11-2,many,TGTGCCAGCAGCTTAGATCGGGGAGAGCAGTACTTC,CASSLDRGEQYF
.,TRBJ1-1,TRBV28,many,TGTGCCAGCCACGGGACCGTGAACACTGAAGCTTTCTTT,CASHGTVNTEAFF
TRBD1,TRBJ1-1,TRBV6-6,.,TGTGCCAGCAGACACCGACAGGGGTGGACTGAAGCTTTCTTT,CASRHRQGWTEAFF
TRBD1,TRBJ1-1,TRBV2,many,TGTGCCAGCAGTGGCACCACAGGGGGGTGGACTGAAGCTTTCTTT,CASSGTTGGWTEAFF
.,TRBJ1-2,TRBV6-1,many,TGTGCCAGCAGTGCCAGTCAACAGGGCGGGAGAGGCTACACCTTC,CASSASQQGGRGYTF
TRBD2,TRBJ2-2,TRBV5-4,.,TGTGCCAGCAGCTTAGGACTAGCGGGACCGACTAACACCGGGGAGCTGTTTTTT,CASSLGLAGPTNTGELFF
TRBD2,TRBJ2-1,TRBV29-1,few,TGCAGCGTTGAAAATCGACTAGCGGGAGTCGATGAGCAGTTCTTC,CSVENRLAGVDEQFF
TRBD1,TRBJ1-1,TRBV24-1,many,TGTGCCACCAGTGATTTTTCAGGGGGGGAAGCTTTCTTT,CATSDFSGGEAFF
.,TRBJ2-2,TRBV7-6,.,TGTGCCAGCAGCCCGAGGATCGACCCCGGGGAGCTGTTTTTT,CASSPRIDPGELFF
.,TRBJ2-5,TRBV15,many,TGTGCCACCAGCAGAGATAAAGGAAGGACAGACCAAGAGACCCAGTACTTC,CATSRDKGRTDQETQYF
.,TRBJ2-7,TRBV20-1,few,TGCAGTGCTAGAAAGGTGCTTGGGACCTACGAGCAGTACTTC,CSARKVLGTYEQYF
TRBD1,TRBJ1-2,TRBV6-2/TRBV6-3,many,TGTGCCAGCAGTTACCGGGACAGGGGGCGTCCGGGCTATGGCTACACCTTC,CASSYRDRGRPGYGYTF
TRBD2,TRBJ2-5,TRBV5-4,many,TGTGCCAGCAGCCGCCAACTAGCGGGATCAAAAGAGACCCAGTACTTC,CASSRQLAGSKETQYF
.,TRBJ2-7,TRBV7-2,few,TGTGCCAGCAGCAAAAGAAGAGGCAGTTACTACGAGCAGTACTTC,CASSKRRGSYYEQYF
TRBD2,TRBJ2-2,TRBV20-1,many,TGCAGTGCTAGAACCCGCGTAGCGGGACTCGGGGAGCTGTTTTTT,CSARTRVAGLGELFF
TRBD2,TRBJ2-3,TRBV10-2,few,TGCGCCAGCAGCCGGACTAGCGGGAGGGTTGACACAGATACGCAGTATTTT,CASSRTSGRVDTDTQYF
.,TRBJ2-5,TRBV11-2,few,TGTGCCAGCAAGCTTATACGGGGGGCCGGGAAAGAGACCCAGTACTTC,CASKLIRGAGKETQYF
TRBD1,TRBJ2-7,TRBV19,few,TGTGCCAGTAGTGGTGGACAGGGGGCTTGGTACGAGCAGTACTTC,CASSGGQGAWYEQYF
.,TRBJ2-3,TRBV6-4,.,TGTGCCAGCAGTGAAGGGGTCTCCTTCACAGATACGCAGTATTTT,CASSEGVSFTDTQYF
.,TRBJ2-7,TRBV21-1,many,TGTGCCAGCAGCACGTTTCCTATTACAGGGGGTGACTACGAGCAGTACTTC,CASSTFPITGGDYEQYF
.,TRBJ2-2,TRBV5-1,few,TGCGCCAGCAGCACATTGACGGGCGCGAACACCGGGGAGCTGTTTTTT,CASSTLTGANTGELFF
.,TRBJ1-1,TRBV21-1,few,TGTGCCAGCATCCTGGAAAGGGGGGGCGCTCGCTTCACTGAAGCTTTCTTT,CASILERGGARFTEAFF